Listed here are 31 T cell receptor beta chains from one sample, sequenced in a study of T cells after yellow fever vaccination. MiXCR, run by TCRdb on the 5' RACE reads, gives a single entry per CDR3 protein. The sample consists of approximately 250,000 distinct CDR3 sequences, around 4.9% of them appearing once. Material: CD4+ T cells sorted from PBMCs, obtained on the day of the yellow fever booster vaccination. Receptor source: a man aged 18 to 35 who received the YFV17D yellow fever vaccine.

This clonotype came up many times. The chain couples TRBV19 to TRBJ2-2; D gene ambiguous. Germline CDR1 is LNHDA and CDR2 is SQIVND (reference sequence). V gave up 6 bases and J gave up 4 bases, with 6 bases separating them. This CDR3 region has 12 residues. DNA of the CDR3: TGTGCCAGTAGCATCAGCACCGGGGAGCTGTTTTTT. Its translation: CASSISTGELFF. Variable domain in full (rest from reference TRBV19 and TRBJ2-2): DGGITQSPKYLFRKEGQNVTLSCEQNLNHDAMYWYRQDPGQGLRLIYYSQIVNDFQKGDIAEGYSVSREKKESFPLTVTSAQKNPTAFYLCASSISTGELFFGEGSRLTVL.

This clonotype was seen repeatedly, ten times or more. V is TRBV5-1 and J is TRBJ2-1; 13 positions agree with TRBD2. J lost 6 bases, V lost 1 base, and 13 bases had no gene match. The CDR3 totals 19 residues. Germline CDR1 reads SGHRS; CDR2 reads YFSETQ. CDR3 DNA sequence: TGCGCCAGCAGCTTGCCTGGGACTAGCGGGAACAGTTGGGGCAATGAGCAGTTCTTC. Its translation is CASSLPGTSGNSWGNEQFF. Looking up the rest from reference TRBV5-1 and TRBJ2-1 gives the full variable domain: KAGVTQTPRYLIKTRGQQVTLSCSPISGHRSVSWYQQTPGQGLQFLFEYFSETQRNKGNFPGRFSGRQFSNSRSEMNVSTLELGDSALYLCASSLPGTSGNSWGNEQFFGPGTRLTVL.

This clonotype was counted between two and nine times. The chain is built from TRBV20-1 and TRBJ2-3, with 7 bases matching TRBD2. There are 15 residues in the CDR3. J gave up 5 bases and V 5 bases, and 13 bases lay outside the gene matches. Per germline, CDR1 DFQATT and CDR2 SNEGSKA (reference sequence). The CDR3 reads CSALPLGASGDTQYF. The CDR3 coding sequence is TGCAGTGCTCTTCCACTCGGGGCTAGCGGAGATACGCAGTATTTT.

This chain links TRBV7-2 with TRBJ2-1; D possibly corresponds to TRBD2 (7 bases). Germline CDR1 is SGHTA and CDR2 is FQGNSA. The CDR3 totals 15 residues. Trimming took off 1 base at V and 8 bases at J, with 15 bases between the two ends. The CDR3 DNA reads as TGTGCCAGCAGCTTAGGGGGGGGGCTAAGGTATGAGCAGTTCTTC. It translates to CASSLGGGLRYEQFF. The full variable domain, completed using reference TRBV7-2 and TRBJ2-1, is GAGVSQSPSNKVTEKGKDVELRCDPISGHTALYWYRQSLGQGLEFLIYFQGNSAPDKSGLPSDRFSAERTGGSVSTLTIQRTQQEDSAVYLCASSLGGGLRYEQFFGPGTRLTVL.

The chain employs TRBV6-5 and TRBJ1-1; no clear D gene. The CDR3 sequence is 15 residues long. V lost 0 bases to trimming and J lost 0 bases, with 8 bases between them. Per the germline V gene, CDR1 is MNHEY and CDR2 is SVGAGI. The CDR3 DNA reads TGTGCCAGCAGTTACTCTTGGGCGGTGAACACTGAAGCTTTCTTT. Encoded protein: CASSYSWAVNTEAFF.

This clonotype has a handful of counts. This chain joins TRBV29-1 and TRBJ1-1, with 9 bases lining up with TRBD1. Germline values: CDR1 SQVTM, CDR2 ANQGSEA. The CDR3 is 13 residues long. V lost 4 bases, J lost 4 bases, and 4 bases stayed unmatched. For the CDR3, the DNA is TGCAGCGTTGTGGGACAGGGTATCACTGAAGCTTTCTTT. Translating gives CSVVGQGITEAFF.

Many counts were recorded for this clonotype. The rearrangement uses TRBV12-3 or TRBV12-4 and TRBJ2-1; a possible D gene is TRBD2 (5 bases). Trimming cost V 3 bases and J 8 bases, with 17 bases left between them. The CDR3 has 15 amino acids. The CDR3 region is CASSFGGPTPDEQFF. CDR3 nucleotide sequence: TGTGCCAGCAGTTTCGGAGGCCCAACCCCCGATGAGCAGTTCTTC.

This clonotype was seen ten or more times. In DNA, the CDR3 is TGTGCCAGCGTCGGTTACGCGGAACCCTACGAGCAGTACTTC. It translates to CASVGYAEPYEQYF. The V and J genes are TRBV18 and TRBJ2-7; the D is unclear. Germline V gives CDR1 KGHSH, CDR2 LQKENI. The CDR3 is 14 residues long. V shed 8 bases and J shed 2 bases, with 16 bases lying between them.

This clonotype appeared a few times. The V call is TRBV4-3, the J call TRBJ2-6; D uncertain. Germline CDR1 LGHNA, CDR2 YSLEER. The CDR3 sequence is 16 residues long. With 2 bases removed from V and 2 bases from J, the gap between germline ends came to 10 bases. The CDR3 spells CASSQSVGPGANVLTF. CDR3 sequence (DNA): TGCGCCAGCAGCCAATCTGTGGGCCCTGGGGCCAACGTCCTGACTTTC.

With respect to this clonotype: This clone may be a read error of a much larger clone one base away. The gene calls are TRBV5-1 and TRBJ2-5; D call uncertain. The germline V gene has CDR1 SGHRS and CDR2 YFSETQ. The CDR3 has 12 amino acids. V was trimmed by 4 bases and J by 5 bases, leaving 9 bases between them. The DNA for the CDR3 is TGCGCCAGCAGCAAGTCCCGTGAGACCCAGTACTTC. This translates into CASSKSRETQYF.

This clonotype was detected only a few times. The V and J genes are TRBV10-3 and TRBJ2-3; no clear D gene. The CDR3 is 15 amino acids. Germline V lookup: CDR1 ENHRY, CDR2 SYGVKD. Trimming took 4 bases from V and 2 from J, leaving 13 bases between them. The CDR3 region is CAISVGLTYTDTQYF. For the CDR3, the DNA is TGTGCCATCAGTGTAGGGCTAACCTACACAGATACGCAGTATTTT.

This clonotype was detected a few times. The rearrangement uses TRBV25-1 and TRBJ1-1; the match to TRBD1 covers 8 bases. Germline V gene lookup returns CDR1 MGHDK and CDR2 SYGVNS. The CDR3 extends over 13 amino acids. The V segment lost 7 bases and the J segment 5 bases; nucleotides outside the gene matches: 6. Written as DNA, the CDR3 is TGTGCCAGCACTGGACAGGGTCAAACTGAAGCTTTCTTT. This sequence encodes CASTGQGQTEAFF. Full variable domain (outside the CDR3, taken from reference TRBV25-1 and TRBJ1-1): EADIYQTPRYLVIGTGKKITLECSQTMGHDKMYWYQQDPGMELHLIHYSYGVNSTEKGDLSSESTVSRIRTEHFPLTLESARPSHTSQYLCASTGQGQTEAFFGQGTRLTVV.

The chain employs TRBV7-2 and TRBJ2-1, with a tentative D call TRBD2 (6 bases). Germline V CDR1 and CDR2: SGHTA, FQGNSA. Trimming left V 1 base short and J 10 bases short, with 17 bases between. CDR3 length equals 15 residues. The CDR3 loop is CASSLVAPRGPEQFF. Here the CDR3 DNA reads TGTGCCAGCAGCTTAGTAGCCCCGCGGGGCCCGGAGCAGTTCTTC.

This clonotype was found a few times. The chain employs TRBV13 and TRBJ2-2; the match to TRBD1 covers 7 bases. The CDR3 length is 15 residues. J gave up 2 bases and V 4 bases, and 4 bases lay outside the gene matches. The germline gives CDR1 PRHDT, CDR2 FYEKMQ (reference sequence). The CDR3 spells CASSYRDRNTGELFF. CDR3 DNA sequence: TGTGCCAGCAGCTACCGGGACAGAAACACCGGGGAGCTGTTTTTT.

This clonotype was seen more than once but under ten times. V usage is TRBV20-1 and J usage is TRBJ2-1, with TRBD2 identical over 9 bases. Losses at the gene ends were 3 bases for V and 4 bases for J; bases not matched to a gene: 7. In germline, CDR1 is DFQATT, CDR2 SNEGSKA (reference sequence). The length of the CDR3 is 15 residues. CDR3 sequence reads: CSASSVLAGYNEQFF. Written as DNA, the CDR3 is TGCAGTGCTAGTTCGGTTCTAGCGGGGTACAATGAGCAGTTCTTC.

The rearrangement links TRBV29-1 to TRBJ2-7; 7 positions match TRBD2. The CDR3 covers 12 residues. V lost 7 bases, J lost 3 bases, and 6 bases stayed unmatched. Looked up from germline, CDR1 is SQVTM and CDR2 is ANQGSEA. CDR3: CSGRGDGYEQYF. In DNA form, the CDR3 reads TGCAGCGGACGGGGGGACGGCTACGAGCAGTACTTC.

In its sample, this clonotype was seen many times. V gene TRBV7-3 combines with J gene TRBJ1-1; D is perhaps TRBD1 (5 bases). Germline lookup yields CDR1 SGHTA and CDR2 FQGTGA. V gave up 4 bases and J gave up 2 bases, with 8 bases separating them. CDR3 length: 13 amino acids. CDR3 protein: CASSSGTNTEAFF. The CDR3 region has the DNA TGTGCCAGCAGCTCCGGGACCAACACTGAAGCTTTCTTT.

This clonotype was counted a few times. The chain has TRBV5-1 and TRBJ1-1; D not resolved. CDR1 is SGHRS and CDR2 is YFSETQ in the germline V gene. CDR3 length: 12 residues. V lost 4 bases and J lost 7, with 11 bases in between. CDR3 sequence (DNA): TGCGCCAGCAGCCCCCCTAGTTTTGAAGCTTTCTTT. Translation: CASSPPSFEAFF. Variable domain in full (rest from reference TRBV5-1 and TRBJ1-1): KAGVTQTPRYLIKTRGQQVTLSCSPISGHRSVSWYQQTPGQGLQFLFEYFSETQRNKGNFPGRFSGRQFSNSRSEMNVSTLELGDSALYLCASSPPSFEAFFGQGTRLTVV.

This clonotype was recorded many times. CDR3 protein: CASSPNRASEAFF. The CDR3 DNA reads as TGTGCCAGCAGTCCCAACAGGGCGTCTGAAGCTTTCTTT. This chain connects TRBV12-3 or TRBV12-4 to TRBJ1-1; weak D call: TRBD1 (6 bases). This CDR3 has 13 amino acids. The V end lost 5 bases, the J end lost 6 bases, and 13 bases lay between the germline ends.

V and J are TRBV6-5 and TRBJ1-2; 8 bases line up with TRBD1. Germline-derived CDR1 and CDR2 are MNHEY and SVGAGI. The trim removed 2 bases at V and 8 bases at J, leaving 4 bases unmatched. This CDR3 spans 13 amino acids. CDR3 nucleotide sequence: TGTGCCAGCAGTTACCAGGGGACAGGAGGCTACACCTTC. Translating it yields CASSYQGTGGYTF.

A few counts support this clonotype. This rearrangement joins TRBV11-2 to TRBJ2-3; D gene ambiguous. The germline CDR1 and CDR2 sequences are SGHAT and FQNNGV. The V end was cut by 3 bases, the J end by 4 bases, with 11 bases between. The CDR3 spans 14 residues. The CDR3 sequence: CASSFRAGPDTQYF. The CDR3 DNA follows: TGTGCCAGCAGCTTTAGGGCAGGTCCAGATACGCAGTATTTT.

The chain carries TRBV20-1 and TRBJ2-5; 15 nucleotides match TRBD2. Looked up from germline, CDR1 is DFQATT and CDR2 is SNEGSKA (reference sequence). This CDR3 is 18 amino acids long. Trimming took 3 bases from V and 5 from J; bases not matched to a gene: 13. The CDR3 sequence is CSARNPGGTSGGLETQYF. Written as DNA, the CDR3 is TGCAGTGCTAGGAATCCCGGGGGGACTAGCGGGGGGCTGGAGACCCAGTACTTC.

This clonotype showed up many times. The J gene is TRBJ2-7, the V gene TRBV5-4; 8 nucleotides line up with TRBD1. Germline assignment: CDR1 SGHNT and CDR2 YYREEE (reference sequence). Trimming took 4 bases from V and 6 from J; bases not matched to a gene: 6. CDR3 size: 13 residues. The CDR3 bases are TGTGCCAGCAGCCTGGACAGGGCTCGCGAGCAGTACTTC. It encodes CASSLDRAREQYF.

The chain employs TRBV7-2 and TRBJ2-3; 9 nucleotides agree with TRBD1. CDR1 is SGHTA, CDR2 FQGNSA, per germline. Unmatched junction bases numbered 3, after V lost 4 bases and J lost 4 bases. The length of the CDR3 is 14 residues. The CDR3 loop is CASSYDRGADTQYF. The CDR3 DNA follows: TGTGCCAGCAGCTACGACAGGGGGGCAGATACGCAGTATTTT.

This clonotype was recorded many times. The genes are TRBV20-1 and TRBJ2-1; 12 bases map to TRBD2. J lost 4 bases, V lost 5 bases, and 3 bases had no gene match. The CDR3 is made up of 14 amino acids. The germline gives CDR1 DFQATT, CDR2 SNEGSKA (reference sequence). This CDR3 is CSALAGGVYNEQFF. The CDR3, as DNA: TGCAGTGCTCTAGCGGGGGGGGTGTACAATGAGCAGTTCTTC.

This clonotype was recorded at least ten times. The V call is TRBV18, the J call TRBJ1-3; tentatively, D is TRBD1 (6 bases). CDR1 and CDR2 (germline): KGHSH, LQKENI. Deletions cut 3 bases from V and 5 bases from J, with 20 bases between. The CDR3 is 17 amino acids. CDR3 in DNA: TGTGCCAGCTCACCCGGGACACAAGGTTTTCGTAGAAACACCATATATTTT. This translates into CASSPGTQGFRRNTIYF.

This clonotype was recorded a few times. The chain links TRBV5-1 to TRBJ2-1; maybe TRBD2 (6 bases). V lost 2 bases, J lost 7 bases, and 19 bases lay in between. The CDR3 loop spans 16 amino acids. Looked up from germline, CDR1 is SGHRS and CDR2 is YFSETQ. The DNA of the CDR3 is TGCGCCAGCAGCTTCAGGGTCGGGGACTCCGGAAATGAGCAGTTCTTC. It encodes CASSFRVGDSGNEQFF.

This clonotype occurred many times. The chain recombines TRBV6-1 with TRBJ2-1; D perhaps matches TRBD1 (5 bases). The germline gives CDR1 MNHNS, CDR2 SASEGT. This CDR3 region has 13 residues. Trimming took 7 bases from V and 5 from J, leaving 12 bases between them. DNA of the CDR3: TGTGCCAGCAAGCAGGGATTACACAATGAGCAGTTCTTC. Its translation is CASKQGLHNEQFF.

This clonotype showed up many times. The chain couples TRBV7-2 to TRBJ2-3; D ambiguous. The V gene's germline CDR1 is SGHTA and CDR2 FQGNSA. This CDR3 has 12 residues. V lost 3 bases and J lost 6, with 7 bases in between. DNA for the CDR3: TGTGCCAGCAGCTTTGTTTCCGATACGCAGTATTTT. The encoded protein is CASSFVSDTQYF.

J is TRBJ1-6 and V is TRBV9; D unclear. The CDR3 runs 16 residues. Trimming left V 3 bases short and J 2 bases short, with 12 bases between. Germline V CDR1 and CDR2: SGDLS, YYNGEE. This CDR3 is CASSADEGTYNSPLHF. CDR3 nucleotides: TGTGCCAGCAGCGCCGACGAGGGTACCTATAATTCACCCCTCCACTTT.

This chain links TRBV18 with TRBJ2-3, with 8 bases fitting TRBD2. With V trimmed by 4 bases and J by 2 bases, 8 bases remained unmatched. Germline CDR1 reads KGHSH; CDR2 reads LQKENI. The CDR3 is made up of 16 amino acids. CDR3 bases: TGTGCCAGCTCACGACTCGCGGGGGGCGCCACAGATACGCAGTATTTT. Translated: CASSRLAGGATDTQYF.